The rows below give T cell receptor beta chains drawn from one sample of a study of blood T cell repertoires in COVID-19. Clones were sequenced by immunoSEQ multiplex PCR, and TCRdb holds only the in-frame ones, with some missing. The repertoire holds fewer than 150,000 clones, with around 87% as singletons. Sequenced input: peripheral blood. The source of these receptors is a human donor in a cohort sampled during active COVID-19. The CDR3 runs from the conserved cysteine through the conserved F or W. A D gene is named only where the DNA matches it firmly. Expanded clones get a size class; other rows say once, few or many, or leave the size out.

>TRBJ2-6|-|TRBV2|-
CASSEKGWAGANVLTF
TGTGCCAGCAGTGAGAAGGGGTGGGCTGGGGCCAACGTCCTGACTTTC
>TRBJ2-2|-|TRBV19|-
CASRSIPPSNTGELFF
TGTGCCAGTAGGTCTATCCCCCCCTCCAACACCGGGGAGCTGTTTTTT
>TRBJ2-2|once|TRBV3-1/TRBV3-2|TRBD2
CASSPKRGAYTGELFF
TGTGCCAGCAGCCCAAAGCGGGGGGCGTACACCGGGGAGCTGTTTTTT
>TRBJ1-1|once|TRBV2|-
CASSEGLTHYTEAFF
TGTGCCAGCAGTGAAGGCCTGACTCACTACACTGAAGCTTTCTTT
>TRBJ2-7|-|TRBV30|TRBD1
CAWNPRQGLPQYF
TGTGCCTGGAACCCGCGACAGGGGCTTCCCCAGTACTTC
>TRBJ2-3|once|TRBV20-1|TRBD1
CSASRRDRPLFADTQYF
TGCAGTGCTAGTCGCCGGGACAGGCCATTATTTGCAGATACGCAGTATTTT
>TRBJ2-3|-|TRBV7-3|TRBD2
CASSSGLADGDTQYF
TGTGCCAGCAGCTCCGGACTAGCGGACGGAGATACGCAGTATTTT
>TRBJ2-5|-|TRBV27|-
CASSSQVDKLETQYF
TGTGCCAGCAGTTCCCAGGTCGACAAGTTAGAGACCCAGTACTTC
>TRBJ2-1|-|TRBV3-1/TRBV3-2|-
CASSLRGSSYNEQFF
TGTGCCAGCAGCCTACGGGGGAGCTCCTACAATGAGCAGTTCTTC
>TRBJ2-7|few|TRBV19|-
CASSSRAPSYEQYF
TGTGCCAGTAGTAGCAGGGCCCCCTCCTACGAGCAGTACTTC